The 25 T cell receptor beta chains below were found in one sample sequenced in a study of T cell repertoires in aging, cancer and after chemotherapy. Amplification of TCR beta used genomic DNA extracted from peripheral blood. TRB rearrangements spanning V, D and J were amplified using mixed TRB-A/B primers. TCRdb analysed the multiplex PCR reads with MiXCR anew, one entry per CDR3 protein. The table records fewer than 15,000 distinct CDR3 sequences, roughly 25% of them present only once. Specimen: blood. Receptors originate from a human donor in good health.

This clonotype was seen a handful of times. The CDR3 sequence is CASSLSQGLSLYGYTF. CDR3 nucleotides: TGTGCCAGCAGTCTTTCGCAGGGATTATCCCTCTATGGCTACACCTTC. V and J are TRBV7-2 and TRBJ1-2, with a weak D call TRBD1 (5 bases). This CDR3 comprises 16 residues. V lost 6 bases and J 4 bases, leaving 21 bases between the germline ends. The germline CDR1 and CDR2 sequences are SGHTA and FQGNSA.

This chain uses TRBV7-3 with TRBJ2-1; 13 bases map to TRBD2. CDR1 is SGHTA, CDR2 FQGTGA, per germline. The CDR3 totals 18 residues. Trimming removed 5 bases from V and 3 bases from J; junction bases left unmatched: 10. CDR3 sequence: CASSLRRTSGGFYNEQFF. The CDR3, as DNA: TGTGCCAGCAGCCTTAGGAGGACTAGCGGGGGATTCTACAATGAGCAGTTCTTC.

V gene TRBV5-1 combines with J gene TRBJ1-1; weak D call: TRBD1 (6 bases). CDR1 is SGHRS, CDR2 YFSETQ, per germline. V dropped 2 bases and J dropped 0 bases, with 8 bases sitting between them. This CDR3 spans 14 amino acids. CDR3 nucleotide sequence: TGCGCCAGCAGCTTCAGGGGCTTGAACACTGAAGCTTTCTTT. It specifies CASSFRGLNTEAFF.

This clonotype was detected only a few times. The CDR3 sequence is CAFLDRRNYGYTF. For the CDR3, the DNA is TGTGCCTTCTTAGACAGGAGAAACTATGGCTACACCTTC. The V call is TRBV28, the J call TRBJ1-2; maybe TRBD1 (6 bases). The germline gives CDR1 MDHEN, CDR2 SYDVKM. This CDR3 region has 13 residues. Trimming removed 11 bases at V and 2 bases at J, with 15 bases between.

A remark on this clonotype: A read error may account for a junction end that differs from germline. The chain has TRBV10-3 and TRBJ2-2; 8 bases are shared with TRBD1. Germline V CDR1 and CDR2: ENHRY, SYGVKD. The CDR3 loop spans 15 amino acids. The CDR3 nucleotides are TGCGCCAGCAGTGACAGGGGACGAGGGACCGGGGAGCTGTTTTTT. Translation: CASSDRGRGTGELFF.

This rearrangement joins TRBV18 to TRBJ1-6; the D is unclear. Germline V CDR1 and CDR2: KGHSH, LQKENI. CDR3 length: 12 amino acids. V was trimmed by 6 bases and J by 6 bases, leaving 6 bases between them. The CDR3 DNA sequence: TGTGCCAGCTCGCCGGGTAATTCACCCCTCCACTTT. This sequence encodes CASSPGNSPLHF.

This clonotype has a handful of counts. This chain joins TRBV6-1 and TRBJ1-2; TRBD1 aligns across 8 bases. V trimming: 8 bases; J trimming: 4 bases; junction bases outside the gene matches: 0. In germline, CDR1 is MNHNS, CDR2 SASEGT. The CDR3 sequence is 11 residues long. CDR3 DNA sequence: TGTGCCAGCGACAGGGGCTATGGCTACACCTTC. It translates to CASDRGYGYTF.

This chain joins TRBV20-1 and TRBJ2-1; 13 bases are a match to TRBD2. The ends lost 1 base at V and 0 bases at J; junction bases unmatched: 9. There are 19 residues in the CDR3. CDR1 and CDR2 (germline): DFQATT, SNEGSKA (reference sequence). The CDR3 region has the DNA TGCAGTGCTAGAGTCCCGGGACTAGCGGGGCCAAGCTCCTACAATGAGCAGTTCTTC. Residues: CSARVPGLAGPSSYNEQFF.

This clonotype has more than one count but fewer than ten. The chain recombines TRBV6-1 with TRBJ2-1; a possible D gene is TRBD2 (5 bases). Trimming took 10 bases from V and 10 from J, leaving 23 bases between them. CDR1 MNHNS and CDR2 SASEGT come from the germline V gene. This CDR3 spans 14 amino acids. CDR3 protein: CATLPSYRAREQFF. In nucleotides, the CDR3 is TGTGCCACCCTACCTAGCTATAGAGCGAGGGAGCAGTTCTTC.

The V gene is TRBV5-1, the J gene TRBJ1-1, with 10 bases that match TRBD1. Germline V gene sequence: CDR1 SGHRS, CDR2 YFSETQ. The CDR3 consists of 16 residues. V shed 3 bases and J 5 bases; nucleotides not matched to a gene: 10. The CDR3 DNA reads as TGCGCCAGCAGCTCCACTCGGACAGGGGGTGGAACTGAAGCTTTCTTT. It encodes CASSSTRTGGGTEAFF.

The rearrangement joins TRBV5-5 to TRBJ2-1; D ambiguous. V lost 0 bases and J lost 10, with 8 bases in between. Looked up from germline, CDR1 is SGHKS and CDR2 is YYEKEE (reference sequence). The CDR3 length is 12 residues. CDR3: CASSLGRREQFF. In DNA form, the CDR3 reads TGTGCCAGCAGCTTGGGGCGGCGGGAGCAGTTCTTC.

The chain joins TRBV12-3 or TRBV12-4 to TRBJ1-2; TRBD1 might be the D (6 bases). The CDR3 consists of 13 residues. Trimming took 3 bases from V and 8 from J, leaving 13 bases between them. The CDR3 protein is CASSFRGSGGYTF. As DNA, the CDR3 is TGTGCCAGCAGTTTCAGGGGTTCGGGCGGCTACACCTTC.

This chain uses TRBV2 with TRBJ2-3; 7 bases line up with TRBD1. The length of the CDR3 is 15 residues. V was clipped by 6 bases and J by 0 bases; unmatched bases: 6. Germline V gene lookup returns CDR1 SNHLY and CDR2 FYNNEI. The CDR3 protein is CASRGQAVSTDTQYF. In nucleotides, the CDR3 is TGTGCCAGCAGAGGACAGGCCGTAAGCACAGATACGCAGTATTTT.

This clonotype was observed a single time. The rearrangement links TRBV7-2 to TRBJ2-2; tentative D call: TRBD2 (6 bases). The CDR3 is 17 amino acids. Looked up from germline, CDR1 is SGHTA and CDR2 is FQGNSA. V lost 1 base, J lost 0 bases, and 12 bases lay in between. The CDR3 spells CASSLVGGGANTGELFF. DNA of the CDR3: TGTGCCAGCAGCTTAGTGGGGGGTGGGGCGAACACCGGGGAGCTGTTTTTT.

The genes are TRBV15 and TRBJ2-4; 8 nucleotides agree with TRBD2. Trimming cost V 1 base and J 6 bases; bases outside gene matches: 8. The germline V gene encodes CDR1 LNHNV and CDR2 YYDKDF (reference sequence). This CDR3 is 16 amino acids long. Here the CDR3 reads CATSRGLSAGVNIQYF. CDR3 nucleotides: TGTGCCACCAGCAGAGGATTATCAGCGGGGGTAAACATTCAGTACTTC.

In its sample, this clonotype ranks as medium-sized. The V call is TRBV6-5, the J call TRBJ1-2, with D perhaps matching TRBD1 (5 bases). V lost 4 bases, J lost 3 bases, and 9 bases lay in between. Germline loops: CDR1 MNHEY, CDR2 SVGAGI. The CDR3 runs to 13 residues. CDR3: CASSLLGDYGYTF. Written as DNA, the CDR3 is TGTGCCAGCAGTTTGCTGGGGGACTATGGCTACACCTTC.

The chain joins TRBV28 to TRBJ1-5; D is uncertain. Germline assignment: CDR1 MDHEN and CDR2 SYDVKM. Trimming took 6 bases from V and 11 from J, leaving 14 bases between them. The CDR3 has 12 residues. CDR3 bases: TGTGCCAGCAGGGGCCGGATTCTGGCCCAGCATTTT. Protein: CASRGRILAQHF.

Only a few counts were recorded for this clonotype. V is TRBV20-1 and J is TRBJ2-7, with a possible D match to TRBD1 (7 bases). Germline CDR1 reads DFQATT; CDR2 reads SNEGSKA (reference sequence). The CDR3 has 13 amino acids. Deletions cut 1 base from V and 4 bases from J, with 11 bases between. The CDR3 spells CSARGQGGYEQYF. The CDR3 nucleotides read TGCAGTGCTAGAGGACAGGGAGGATACGAGCAGTACTTC.

This clonotype occurred many times. The J gene is TRBJ2-1, the V gene TRBV29-1; D is unclear. The CDR3 totals 13 residues. V was cut by 0 bases and J by 4 bases, with 7 bases left in between. In germline, CDR1 is SQVTM, CDR2 ANQGSEA. CDR3 in DNA: TGCAGCGTTGAAGAAAGACTTTACAATGAGCAGTTCTTC. This translates into CSVEERLYNEQFF.

In this sample, this clonotype turned up a few times. The rearrangement joins TRBV6-5 to TRBJ1-5; 8 bases map to TRBD1. Germline trimming cut 6 bases from V and 3 bases from J; bases unmatched to any gene: 7. Germline values: CDR1 MNHEY, CDR2 SVGAGI. The CDR3 covers 15 residues. The CDR3 sequence: CASRPGTGTNQPQHF. DNA of the CDR3: TGTGCCAGCAGACCTGGGACAGGAACCAATCAGCCCCAGCATTTT.

This clonotype was picked up a small number of times. This chain's CDR3 is CATSDPDRDSNQPQHF. In DNA, the CDR3 is TGTGCCACCAGTGACCCTGACAGGGATAGCAATCAGCCCCAGCATTTT. The chain couples TRBV24-1 to TRBJ1-5; 7 bases line up with TRBD1. CDR1 KGHDR and CDR2 SFDVKD come from the germline V gene. The CDR3 runs to 16 residues. Trimming removed 4 bases from V and 0 bases from J; junction bases left unmatched: 5.

This clonotype was counted a few times. CDR3 nucleotides: TGTGCCAGCAGTTCACCGGGGCCAGGGGAGGGCTATGGCTACACCTTC. Its protein product is CASSSPGPGEGYGYTF. The rearrangement links TRBV28 to TRBJ1-2; D perhaps matches TRBD1 (6 bases). The germline gives CDR1 MDHEN, CDR2 SYDVKM. Trimming stripped 4 bases from V and 4 bases from J, with 19 bases between. The CDR3 loop spans 16 amino acids.

Turning to this clonotype: At one end the junction does not follow the germline gene, possibly because of a read error. This chain connects TRBV4-2 to TRBJ2-5; the D is unclear. CDR1 LGHNA and CDR2 YNFKEQ come from the germline V gene. The CDR3 length is 15 residues. CDR3 loop: CASSQGWVDQETQYF. The CDR3 DNA reads TGCGCCAGCAGCCAAGGATGGGTAGACCAAGAGACCCAGTACTTC.

The genes are TRBV5-6 and TRBJ2-2; 8 nucleotides line up with TRBD1. This CDR3 has 15 amino acids. Germline CDR1 reads SGHDT; CDR2 reads YYEEEE. The J segment lost 8 bases and the V segment lost 2 bases, leaving 8 bases of the junction unmatched. CDR3 in DNA: TGTGCCAGCAGCTTTCTGGACAGGGATAGTGGGGAGCTGTTTTTT. Its protein is CASSFLDRDSGELFF.

The rearrangement links TRBV20-1 to TRBJ1-5; 10 bases are a match to TRBD1. The CDR3 is 16 amino acids. Germline V gene data show CDR1 as DFQATT and CDR2 as SNEGSKA (reference sequence). The V segment lost 3 bases and the J segment 6 bases; nucleotides outside the gene matches: 11. DNA of the CDR3: TGCAGTGCTAGTCCCCCTCGACAGGGGGCGGTTCAGCCCCAGCATTTT. Its translation: CSASPPRQGAVQPQHF.